This TCR beta chain appears in the sequencing data of a study of beta chain features in type 1 diabetes. Background on the study: Sorted cells from all samples, numbering 107,917,701, were examined.

In all sorted populations, purity surpassed 95%. The study reverse transcribed the entire isolated RNA, so it sequenced expressed TCRB transcripts. Regulatory, naive and central memory T cell samples averaged about 3.5 million reads. Sequenced by immunoSEQ multiplex PCR; TCRdb stores in-frame clones only, minus some. The data hold about 240,000 clones, with 25% to 30% observed a single time. This CDR3 spans 15 amino acids. V dropped 6 bases and J dropped 5 bases, with 20 bases sitting between them. Germline CDR1 reads LNHDA; CDR2 reads SQIVND (reference sequence). Whole-study findings and limits: People with Type 1 diabetes carried modestly yet significantly shorter TCRB CDR3s in all four CD4+ subsets.

For this clone: Its matching antigen is unknown.

The chain carries TRBV19 and TRBJ2-7; TRBD1 is a possible D gene (5 bases). The sequence was collected from a man aged 30 to 39 in good health. The material sequenced was central memory CD4+ T cells from blood. The CDR3 nucleotides read TGTGCCAGTAGCCGACTCGGTCCCGTGGGGCACGAGCAGTACTTC. This translates into CASSRLGPVGHEQYF.